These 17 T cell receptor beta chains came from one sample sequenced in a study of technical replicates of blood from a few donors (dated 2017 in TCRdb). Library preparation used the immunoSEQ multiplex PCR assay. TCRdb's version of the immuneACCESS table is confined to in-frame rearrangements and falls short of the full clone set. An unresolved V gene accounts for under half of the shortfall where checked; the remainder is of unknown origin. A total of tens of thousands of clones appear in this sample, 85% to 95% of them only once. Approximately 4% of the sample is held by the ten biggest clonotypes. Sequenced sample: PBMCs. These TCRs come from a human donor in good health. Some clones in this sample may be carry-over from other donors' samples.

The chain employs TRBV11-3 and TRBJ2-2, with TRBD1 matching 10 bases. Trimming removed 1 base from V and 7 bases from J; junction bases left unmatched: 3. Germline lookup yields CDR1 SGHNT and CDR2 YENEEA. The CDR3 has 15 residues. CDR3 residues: CASSLVTGGSGELFF. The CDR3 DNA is TGTGCCAGCAGCTTAGTGACAGGGGGCAGCGGGGAGCTGTTTTTT.

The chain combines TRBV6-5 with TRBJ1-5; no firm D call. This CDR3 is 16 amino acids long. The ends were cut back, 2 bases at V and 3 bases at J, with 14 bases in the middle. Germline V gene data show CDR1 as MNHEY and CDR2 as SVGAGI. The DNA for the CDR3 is TGTGCCAGCAGTTACAGTTCGCAGGCTCCCAATCAGCCCCAGCATTTT. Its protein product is CASSYSSQAPNQPQHF.

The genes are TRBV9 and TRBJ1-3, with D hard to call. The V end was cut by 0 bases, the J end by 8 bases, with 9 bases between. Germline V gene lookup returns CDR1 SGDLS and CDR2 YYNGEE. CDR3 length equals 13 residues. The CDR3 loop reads CASSVAVRDTIYF. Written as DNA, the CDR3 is TGTGCCAGCAGCGTAGCGGTCCGGGACACCATATATTTT.

The DNA for the CDR3 is TGTGCCAGCAAAACCTCACAAAATCAGGACATCCGAATTTATGGCTACACCTTC. This translates into CASKTSQNQDIRIYGYTF. The chain carries TRBV2 and TRBJ1-2, with TRBD1 as a possible D gene (5 bases). V lost 7 bases and J 5 bases, leaving 29 bases between the germline ends. This CDR3 contains 18 residues. Per germline, CDR1 SNHLY and CDR2 FYNNEI.

The CDR3 protein is CASSRDPGNYGYTF. The CDR3 nucleotides are TGTGCCAGCAGCCGCGACCCGGGTAACTATGGCTACACCTTC. The V call is TRBV7-9, the J call TRBJ1-2; D is uncertain. The germline CDR1 and CDR2 sequences are SEHNR and FQNEAQ (reference sequence). V gave up 5 bases and J gave up 1 base, with 11 bases separating them. This CDR3 region has 14 residues.

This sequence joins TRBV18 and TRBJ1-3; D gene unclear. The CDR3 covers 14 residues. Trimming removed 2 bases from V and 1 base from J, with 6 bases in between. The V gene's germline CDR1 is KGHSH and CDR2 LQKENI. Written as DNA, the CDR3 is TGTGCCAGCTCACCAGCGGGGTCTGGAAACACCATATATTTT. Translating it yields CASSPAGSGNTIYF.

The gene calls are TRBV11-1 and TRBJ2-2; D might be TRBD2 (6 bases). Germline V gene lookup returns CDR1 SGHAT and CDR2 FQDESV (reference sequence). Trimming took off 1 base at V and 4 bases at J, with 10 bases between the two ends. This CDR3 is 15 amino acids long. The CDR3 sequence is CASSLVGTFTGELFF. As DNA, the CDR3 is TGTGCCAGCAGCTTAGTGGGGACTTTCACCGGGGAGCTGTTTTTT.

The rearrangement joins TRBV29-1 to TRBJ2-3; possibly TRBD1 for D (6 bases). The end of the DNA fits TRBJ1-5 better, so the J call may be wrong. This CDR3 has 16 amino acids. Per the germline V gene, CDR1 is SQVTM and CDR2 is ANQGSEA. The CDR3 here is CSVGGRLPGGTDTQHF. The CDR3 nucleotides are TGCAGCGTTGGCGGCAGGCTCCCGGGGGGCACAGATACGCAGCATTTT.

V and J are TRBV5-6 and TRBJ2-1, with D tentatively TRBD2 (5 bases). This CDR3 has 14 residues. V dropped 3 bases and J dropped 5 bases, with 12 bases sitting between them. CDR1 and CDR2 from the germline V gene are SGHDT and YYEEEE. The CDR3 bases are TGTGCCAGCAGCTATACCGGGAACAACAATGAGCAGTTCTTC. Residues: CASSYTGNNNEQFF.

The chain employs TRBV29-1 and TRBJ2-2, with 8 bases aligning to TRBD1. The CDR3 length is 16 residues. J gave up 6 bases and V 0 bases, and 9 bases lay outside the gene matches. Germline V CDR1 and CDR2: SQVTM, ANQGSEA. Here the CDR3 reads CSVEDGGAGGPGELFF. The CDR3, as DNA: TGCAGCGTTGAAGACGGCGGGGCAGGGGGCCCCGGGGAGCTGTTTTTT.

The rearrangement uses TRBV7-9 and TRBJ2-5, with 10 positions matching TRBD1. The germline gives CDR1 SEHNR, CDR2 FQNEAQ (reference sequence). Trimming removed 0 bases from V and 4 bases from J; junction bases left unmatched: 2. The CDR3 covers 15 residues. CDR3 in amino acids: CASSLAWDRGETQYF. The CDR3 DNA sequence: TGTGCCAGCAGCTTAGCTTGGGACAGGGGAGAGACCCAGTACTTC.

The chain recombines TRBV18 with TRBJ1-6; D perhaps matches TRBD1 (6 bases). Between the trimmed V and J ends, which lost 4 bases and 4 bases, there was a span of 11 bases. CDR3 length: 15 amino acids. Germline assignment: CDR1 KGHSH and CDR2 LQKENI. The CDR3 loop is CASSLDRPYNSPLHF. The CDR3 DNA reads TGTGCCAGCTCACTAGACAGGCCTTATAATTCACCCCTCCACTTT.

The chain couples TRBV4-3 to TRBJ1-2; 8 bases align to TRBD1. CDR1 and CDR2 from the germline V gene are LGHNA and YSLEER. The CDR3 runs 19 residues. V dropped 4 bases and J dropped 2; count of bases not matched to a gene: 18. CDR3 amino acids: CASSRDTARPQGANYGYTF. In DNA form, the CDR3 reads TGCGCCAGCAGCCGAGACACAGCACGACCCCAGGGGGCCAACTATGGCTACACCTTC.

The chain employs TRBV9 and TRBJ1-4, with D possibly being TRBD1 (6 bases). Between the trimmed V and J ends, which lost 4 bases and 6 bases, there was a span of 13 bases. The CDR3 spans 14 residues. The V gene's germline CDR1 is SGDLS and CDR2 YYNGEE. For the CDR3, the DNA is TGTGCCAGCAGCCTCCGGGACACCGATGAAAAACTGTTTTTT. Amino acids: CASSLRDTDEKLFF.

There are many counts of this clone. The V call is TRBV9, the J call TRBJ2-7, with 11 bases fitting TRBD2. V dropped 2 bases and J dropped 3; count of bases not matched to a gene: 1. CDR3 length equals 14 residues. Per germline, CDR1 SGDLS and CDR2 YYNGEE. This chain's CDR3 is CASSVSGGGYEQYF. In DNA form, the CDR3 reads TGTGCCAGCAGCGTTAGCGGGGGGGGCTACGAGCAGTACTTC.

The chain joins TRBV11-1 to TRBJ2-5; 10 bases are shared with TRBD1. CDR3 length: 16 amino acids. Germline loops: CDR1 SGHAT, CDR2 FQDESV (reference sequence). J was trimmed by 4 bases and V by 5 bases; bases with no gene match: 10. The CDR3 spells CASSRRDRGLGETQYF. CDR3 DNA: TGTGCCAGCAGCAGACGGGACAGGGGCTTAGGAGAGACCCAGTACTTC.

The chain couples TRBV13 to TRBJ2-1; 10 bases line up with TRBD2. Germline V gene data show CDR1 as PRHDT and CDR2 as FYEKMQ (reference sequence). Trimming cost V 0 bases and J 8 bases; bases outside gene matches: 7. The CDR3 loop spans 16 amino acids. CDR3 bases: TGTGCCAGCAGCTTAGGGAGCGGGGGGGCGGTATATGAGCAGTTCTTC. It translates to CASSLGSGGAVYEQFF.